These 18 T cell receptor beta chains originate from one sample sequenced in a study of T cells expressing NK-cell markers. TCRdb reanalyzed the 5' RACE reads and collapses them to one entry per CDR3 protein, without DNA. The table counts 500,000 or so distinct CDR3 sequences; around 3.3% lies in the top ten. The sample taken for sequencing was blood T cells: a sorted CD56 or NKG2C T cell subset, CD4+ or CD8+ T cells, or bulk PBMC T cells (not recorded which). These receptors all stem from a man between 18 and 29 years old in good health.

The chain links TRBV20-1 to TRBJ2-1; the D gene TCRdb calls, TRBD2, cannot be checked with no DNA. The CDR3 totals 13 residues. CDR1 and CDR2 from the germline V gene are DFQATT and SNEGSKA (reference sequence). This chain's CDR3 is CSARPTRDNEQFF.

The rearrangement joins TRBV30 to TRBJ2-2; lacking DNA, the TRBD2 call made by TCRdb goes unchecked. Germline V gives CDR1 GTSNPN, CDR2 SVGIG (reference sequence). The CDR3 totals 14 residues. The chain's CDR3 is CAWTFAGLAGELFF.

The chain uses TRBV5-5 and TRBJ1-2; lacking DNA, the TRBD1 call made by TCRdb goes unchecked. The CDR3 covers 14 residues. Germline CDR1 is SGHKS and CDR2 is YYEKEE (reference sequence). The CDR3 loop is CASRRTGGLDGYTF.

This chain connects TRBV7-9 to TRBJ2-5. The CDR3 is 14 residues long. Germline lookup yields CDR1 SEHNR and CDR2 FQNEAQ (reference sequence). The CDR3 is CASSKNGPLETQYF. The whole variable domain, remainder taken from reference TRBV7-9 and TRBJ2-5, is DTGVSQNPRHKITKRGQNVTFRCDPISEHNRLYWYRQTLGQGPEFLTYFQNEAQLEKSRLLSDRFSAERPKGSFSTLEIQRTEQGDSAMYLCASSKNGPLETQYFGPGTRLLVL.

The chain uses TRBV19 and TRBJ2-7. The germline CDR1 and CDR2 sequences are LNHDA and SQIVND (reference sequence). The CDR3 spans 13 residues. The CDR3 loop is CASSTLGRIEQYF. Variable domain in full (rest from reference TRBV19 and TRBJ2-7): DGGITQSPKYLFRKEGQNVTLSCEQNLNHDAMYWYRQDPGQGLRLIYYSQIVNDFQKGDIAEGYSVSREKKESFPLTVTSAQKNPTAFYLCASSTLGRIEQYFGPGTRLTVT.

V and J are TRBV15 and TRBJ2-1. Germline CDR1 and CDR2: LNHNV and YYDKDF (reference sequence). The CDR3 extends over 14 amino acids. The CDR3 is CATSRVVGPNEQFF.

The chain is built from TRBV5-1 and TRBJ2-3; the D call of TRBD1 rests on TCRdb alone, since no DNA is present to check it. The CDR3 has 14 amino acids. From germline, CDR1 is SGHRS and CDR2 YFSETQ. CDR3 region: CASSLSPFTDTQYF.

The chain recombines TRBV15 with TRBJ2-4; TCRdb outputs TRBD1, but without DNA this stays unchecked. From germline, CDR1 is LNHNV and CDR2 YYDKDF (reference sequence). The CDR3 covers 15 residues. CDR3 in amino acids: CATSRDLARVHIQYF.

J is TRBJ1-1 and V is TRBV28. Looked up from germline, CDR1 is MDHEN and CDR2 is SYDVKM. The CDR3 has 13 amino acids. The CDR3 is CASRYLRDTEAFF.

This chain connects TRBV4-3 to TRBJ2-1; TCRdb calls TRBD2, which cannot be checked without DNA. The germline CDR1 and CDR2 sequences are LGHNA and YSLEER. There are 18 residues in the CDR3. CDR3 sequence: CASSQAWNGAGKGSEQFF.

V usage is TRBV20-1 and J usage is TRBJ1-3; TCRdb reports TRBD1, a call that lacks DNA to check it against. Germline V gene data show CDR1 as DFQATT and CDR2 as SNEGSKA (reference sequence). This CDR3 has 15 residues. The CDR3 here is CSATPDGGTGNTIYF.

This rearrangement joins TRBV11-2 to TRBJ1-6; TCRdb lists TRBD1, though no DNA is available to test this call. This CDR3 comprises 14 residues. Germline V lookup: CDR1 SGHAT, CDR2 FQNNGV. CDR3 loop: CASSKGQGGSPLHF.

V is TRBV7-9 and J is TRBJ2-2; the D gene TCRdb calls, TRBD1, cannot be checked with no DNA. CDR1 SEHNR and CDR2 FQNEAQ come from the germline V gene (reference sequence). This CDR3 comprises 20 residues. The CDR3 loop is CASRKNLGTGGRVVTGELFF.

The V and J genes are TRBV12-3 or TRBV12-4 and TRBJ2-3; TCRdb outputs TRBD2, but without DNA this stays unchecked. The CDR3 loop spans 15 amino acids. Here the CDR3 reads CASSLVAGGEDTQYF.

The chain carries TRBV12-3 or TRBV12-4 and TRBJ1-2; TCRdb indicates TRBD1, and absent DNA this call remains unverified. The CDR3 spans 13 residues. CDR3 region: CASLWTPGVGYTF.

V is TRBV14 and J is TRBJ2-6. The CDR3 runs to 15 residues. CDR1 is SGHDN and CDR2 is FVKESK in the germline V gene. This CDR3 reads CASSRTGLGANVLTF.

V gene TRBV5-1 combines with J gene TRBJ2-3; TCRdb selects TRBD1, and the lack of DNA leaves this call unchecked. Per germline, CDR1 SGHRS and CDR2 YFSETQ. The CDR3 runs 16 residues. This chain's CDR3 is CASSRDPRGEVDTQYF. The complete variable domain, with remaining parts taken from reference TRBV5-1 and TRBJ2-3, reads KAGVTQTPRYLIKTRGQQVTLSCSPISGHRSVSWYQQTPGQGLQFLFEYFSETQRNKGNFPGRFSGRQFSNSRSEMNVSTLELGDSALYLCASSRDPRGEVDTQYFGPGTRLTVL.

This chain connects TRBV2 to TRBJ2-3; the TRBD2 assignment by TCRdb is unverifiable without DNA. Germline CDR1 SNHLY, CDR2 FYNNEI. The CDR3 is 15 amino acids. CDR3: CASSQQGPQTDTQYF.